A single T cell receptor (beta chain) is shown here with its context. No antigen is known for it. These data originate in a study of cytomegalovirus exposure and HLA in healthy donors. General study findings and limits: In a later analysis, across HLA loci, associated TCR counts were highest for DRB1, lowest for HLA-C. Presence/absence analyses assumed roughly uniform sequencing depth across donors. Specificity for CMV antigens was confirmed in vitro for a few of the CMV-associated chains.

Primers included in the PCR were 60 Vbeta and 13 Jbeta primers. The protocol was immunoSEQ multiplex PCR, while the TCRdb copy is restricted to in-frame clones and leaves out a portion. Here the sample spans about 210,000 clones, around 83% being singletons. The specimen was PBMCs. This sequence was found in a woman aged 45-65 years in good health and CMV-seropositive.

The CDR3 loop is CASRRGTDRNYGYTF. The DNA of the CDR3 is TGTGCCAGCAGGCGGGGGACCGACAGGAACTATGGCTACACCTTC. This rearrangement joins TRBV11-1 to TRBJ1-2, with D perhaps matching TRBD1 (6 bases). V was pared by 6 bases and J by 2 bases, with 16 bases between. This CDR3 is 15 amino acids long. Germline V gives CDR1 SGHAT, CDR2 FQDESV (reference sequence).